This TCR beta chain was sequenced in a study of T cells in Graves' hyperthyroidism and ophthalmopathy. The wider study: Once the initial diagnosis was made, peripheral blood was obtained before any treatment.

Regions amplified from RNA transcripts were the TCR beta CDR3 regions. The HTBI primer set served for first-round RT-PCR of the TCR CDR3. TCRdb used MiXCR to reprocess the multiplex PCR reads, holding one entry per CDR3 protein. The table lists hundreds of thousands of distinct CDR3 sequences, approximately 15% of them singletons. Findings of the study overall: Most thyroid clonotypes expanded above 0.001 appeared in blood too.

This clonotype was recorded many times. As yet, its antigen is unknown. V lost 5 bases, J lost 6 bases, and 13 bases stayed unmatched. The CDR3 is made up of 16 amino acids. Per germline, CDR1 SEHNR and CDR2 FQNEAQ (reference sequence). The chain is built from TRBV7-9 and TRBJ2-3; 8 bases are shared with TRBD2. This clonotype originated in a woman aged 18-29 years with Graves' hyperthyroidism. The sequenced material came from blood. CDR3 sequence reads: CASSPQIDGRADTQYF. The CDR3 DNA reads TGTGCCAGCAGCCCTCAGATAGACGGGAGGGCGGATACGCAGTATTTT. Combining the CDR3 with reference TRBV7-9 and TRBJ2-3 gives the whole variable domain DTGVSQNPRHKITKRGQNVTFRCDPISEHNRLYWYRQTLGQGPEFLTYFQNEAQLEKSRLLSDRFSAERPKGSFSTLEIQRTEQGDSAMYLCASSPQIDGRADTQYFGPGTRLTVL.